This T cell receptor beta chain comes out of a study of identifying expanded T cells in peripheral blood. General observations from the study: Two-week clone count variance significantly increased as total template count grew.

With respect to this clone: Its antigen is as yet unknown.

The protocol was immunoSEQ multiplex PCR, while the TCRdb copy is restricted to in-frame clones and leaves out a portion. The table lists around 81,000 clones, approximately 84% of them singletons. The CDR3 loop spans 14 amino acids. Germline CDR1 and CDR2: SGHTA and FQGNSA. Trimming stripped 1 base from V and 2 bases from J, with 8 bases between. The source is a person aged 18-70 years in good health. Input material: blood. V and J are TRBV7-2 and TRBJ1-1, with D hard to call. CDR3 protein: CASSLDGLNTEAFF. CDR3 in DNA: TGTGCCAGCAGCTTAGACGGGCTTAACACTGAAGCTTTCTTT.